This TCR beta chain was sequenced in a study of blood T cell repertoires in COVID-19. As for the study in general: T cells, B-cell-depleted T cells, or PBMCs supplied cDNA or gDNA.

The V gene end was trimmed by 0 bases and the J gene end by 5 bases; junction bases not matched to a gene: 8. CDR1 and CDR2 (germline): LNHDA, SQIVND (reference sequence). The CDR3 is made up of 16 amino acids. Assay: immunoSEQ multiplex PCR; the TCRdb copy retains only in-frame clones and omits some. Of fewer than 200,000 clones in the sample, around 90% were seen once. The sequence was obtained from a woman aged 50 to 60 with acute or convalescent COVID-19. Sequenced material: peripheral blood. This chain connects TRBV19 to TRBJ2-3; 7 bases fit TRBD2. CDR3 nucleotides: TGTGCCAGTAGTATAGAAAGCGGGGCGGTGGTAGATACGCAGTATTTT. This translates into CASSIESGAVVDTQYF.